Listed below are T cell receptor beta chains from one sample, sequenced in a study. TCRdb called the RT-PCR reads again in MiXCR, with one record for every CDR3 protein. This table holds about 680,000 distinct CDR3 sequences, approximately 15% found once. Sequencing used memory CD4+ T cells from blood. Receptors originate from a female donor in good health, serving as a healthy control. CDR3s include the opening cysteine and the closing phenylalanine or tryptophan.

length,V,CDR3
14,TRBV7-2,CASSYSRQEAEQYF
16,TRBV5-6,CASSLYGRSSPDTQYF
12,TRBV7-2,CASSPDLDTQYF
13,TRBV20-1,CSARDNMNTEAFF
15,TRBV6-6,CASSDTGGDYYGYTF
15,TRBV20-1,CSASAWGIAGIEQFF
19,TRBV24-1,CATSGVGVTSGASTDTQYF
14,TRBV6-6,CASGTGGAGDTQYF
14,TRBV6-2/TRBV6-3,CASSPWAGSTEAFF
14,TRBV18,CASSLRTGEEKLFF
15,TRBV24-1,CATSDFGRGHNEQYF
17,TRBV6-1,CASSAPLAILSYNEQFF
17,TRBV20-1,CSAPELTGAISNQPQHF
11,TRBV20-1,CSAEGVGEAFF
16,TRBV15,CATSRGELAGAAEQYF
15,TRBV3-1,CASSLLAGGINEQFF
15,TRBV5-5,CASTAGTLSNQPQHF
12,TRBV27,CASRPLGDTQYF
17,TRBV24-1,CATSDPVAGTTFNEQFF
16,TRBV5-5,CASSSYQGVRNQPQHF
13,TRBV15,CATSRVTYNEQFF
14,TRBV20-1,CSATTAGSYNEQFF
17,TRBV28,CASSFDSGGMGTDTQYF
14,TRBV6-5,CTSNLAGGLNEQFF
13,TRBV7-2,CAGAQGGSYEQYF
15,TRBV6-5,CASIPWGARNTEAFF
14,TRBV18,CASSPRPPPETQYF
14,TRBV12-3/TRBV12-4,CASSLDGGRTGQFF
16,TRBV7-9,CASRPAGLTGGTEQYF
15,TRBV7-9,CASSLGQGMPDTQYF
16,TRBV18,CASSPGQGAFRTEAFF
16,TRBV12-3/TRBV12-4,CASTSGAGKGSNEQFF
13,TRBV20-1,CSARDQGNEKLFF
12,TRBV6-4,CASTGGRQPQHF
15,TRBV18,CASSLPPGPGRGYTF
14,TRBV12-3/TRBV12-4,CASSLTGANYGYTF
15,TRBV6-2/TRBV6-3,CASRAQGRPTDTQYF
14,TRBV11-2,CASSSQGATETQYF
14,TRBV29-1,CSPHRPGGTGELFF
16,TRBV5-1,CASSLVPGTGGEKLFF
14,TRBV30,CAWSVRSGRPEAFF
14,TRBV7-2,CASRQGPMGQPQHF
14,TRBV27,CASRGAGSNQPQHF
18,TRBV28,CASRSWSGLRSGANVLTF
14,TRBV7-2,CASSRTSESYEQYF
12,TRBV12-3/TRBV12-4,CASSFRFQTQYF
17,TRBV7-3,CASSSGTGGSGANVLTF
12,TRBV27,CASSSQGTEAFF
11,TRBV6-5,CASRQTGGYTF
16,TRBV7-9,CASSLGLARGYNEQFF
15,TRBV24-1,CATSDQTGTGAEQYF
12,TRBV20-1,CSARDRDQPQHF
16,TRBV6-5,CASSYRQGRANEKLFF
14,TRBV30,CAWSVGLAGHEQYF
15,TRBV6-6,CASSSGTFSTDTQYF